This TCR beta chain was observed in a study of blood T cell repertoires in COVID-19. This clone was recorded only once. TCRdb's table, derived via immunoSEQ multiplex PCR, lists solely in-frame clones and lacks some. The sample lists 450,000 or so clones; around 90% were seen once. The CDR3 runs 15 residues. V lost 1 base and J lost 1; bases outside the gene matches: 1. Germline-derived CDR1 and CDR2 are SEHNR and FQNEAQ (reference sequence). The specimen sequenced was peripheral blood. The V gene is TRBV7-9, the J gene TRBJ2-7, with TRBD1 identical over 10 bases. The receptor was derived from a man between 18 and 35 years old with COVID-19, enrolled during active disease. CDR3 sequence (DNA): TGTGCCAGCAGCTTAGGGGACAGGGGTTCCTACGAGCAGTACTTC. This translates into CASSLGDRGSYEQYF.